This T cell receptor (beta chain) was recorded in a study of OX40 agonist ivuxolimab in advanced cancers. Study-level information: While on treatment, patients had intravenous ivuxolimab at 0.01 to 10 mg/kg every 2 weeks. Each dose-escalation patient presented with hepatocellular carcinoma, melanoma, renal cell or head and neck cancer. Allowance was made for prior anti-PD-1, anti-PD-L1 or anti-CTLA-4 therapy, and roughly 40% had some.

Overall study findings and caveats: At 0.1 to 3.0 mg/kg and by week 6, clonal expansion occurred in CD4+ and CD8+ blood T cells.

Trimming removed 2 bases from V and 5 bases from J, with 10 bases in between. This CDR3 is 14 amino acids long. In germline, CDR1 is GTSNPN, CDR2 SVGIG (reference sequence). Notes on this clone: What it binds is not known. This may be a read error: a much more frequent sequence differs by one nucleotide. Other DNA sequences from this sample encode an identical CDR3 as well.

Clones were read by immunoSEQ multiplex PCR, and TCRdb kept only the in-frame ones, dropping some. The table records 35,000 to 40,000 clones, approximately 80% of them present only once. Sequenced material: CD4+ or CD8+ T cells sorted from blood, taken in a trial of the OX40 agonist ivuxolimab. This chain links TRBV30 with TRBJ1-6; possibly TRBD1 for D (6 bases). This sequence originates from an adult with an advanced solid tumor such as melanoma, head and neck, liver or kidney cancer. CDR3 in DNA: TGTGCCTGGAGTCAGGGACAAGATAATTCACCCCTCCACTTT. Translated, it gives CAWSQGQDNSPLHF.